Listed below are T cell receptor beta chains from one sample, sequenced in a study of cytomegalovirus exposure and HLA in healthy donors. The method was immunoSEQ multiplex PCR; TCRdb's version includes in-frame clones alone and lacks a portion of them. The table lists around 170,000 clones, roughly three quarters of them singletons. The sample taken for sequencing was PBMCs. The receptor source for this set is a woman aged 35 to 49 in good health and CMV-seropositive. Each CDR3 is given with its conserved first and last residue. The D gene is left open where the match is weak. Clone size is not always given. Where it is, it says once, few, many or a class for expanded clones.

.	TRBV9	TRBJ2-7	TRBD2	CASSVGGEGSYEQYF	TGTGCCAGCAGCGTAGGGGGGGAGGGATCCTACGAGCAGTACTTC
few	TRBV7-2	TRBJ2-1	.	CASSRYYTNEQFF	TGTGCCAGCAGTCGTTACTATACCAATGAGCAGTTCTTC
.	TRBV5-6	TRBJ2-3	.	CASSLAQGRTDTQYF	TGTGCCAGCAGCTTGGCCCAGGGGCGTACAGATACGCAGTATTTT
.	TRBV5-5	TRBJ1-2	.	CASSLEQGDVRLYGYTF	TGTGCCAGCAGCTTGGAACAGGGCGATGTACGACTCTATGGCTACACCTTC
once	TRBV6-5	TRBJ1-2	TRBD1	CASSMTGDYGYTF	TGTGCCAGCAGTATGACAGGGGATTATGGCTACACCTTC
.	TRBV5-1	TRBJ1-2	TRBD1	CASSLNPWDSRDYGYTF	TGCGCCAGCAGCTTGAATCCCTGGGACAGTAGGGATTATGGCTACACCTTC
.	TRBV6-6	TRBJ1-4	TRBD1	CASSPTGMDEKLFF	TGTGCCAGCAGTCCGACAGGGATGGATGAAAAACTGTTTTTT
once	TRBV5-1	TRBJ2-3	TRBD1	CASSPGTGGADTQYF	TGCGCCAGCAGCCCTGGGACAGGGGGGGCAGATACGCAGTATTTT
.	TRBV6-1	TRBJ2-1	TRBD1	CASSTTGGNYNEQFF	TGTGCCAGCAGTACCACAGGGGGAAACTACAATGAGCAGTTCTTC
.	TRBV10-3	TRBJ2-5	.	CAISLSADTGGTQYF	TGTGCCATCAGTCTGTCAGCGGATACCGGAGGAACCCAGTACTTC
.	TRBV7-3	TRBJ1-2	TRBD1	CASSFQGAGGYTF	TGTGCCAGCAGCTTTCAGGGGGCCGGGGGCTACACCTTC
.	TRBV19	TRBJ1-6	.	CASTPGVSSYNSPLHF	TGTGCCAGTACCCCGGGGGTGAGCTCCTATAATTCACCCCTCCACTTT
.	TRBV5-4	TRBJ1-1	TRBD1	CASSLGQGGEAFF	TGTGCCAGCAGCTTAGGACAGGGTGGTGAAGCTTTCTTT
.	TRBV19	TRBJ1-2	TRBD1	CASSMAGGGSGYTF	TGTGCCAGTAGTATGGCAGGGGGTGGCTCTGGCTACACCTTC
.	TRBV27	TRBJ2-5	TRBD2	CASTGLAAGGRETQYF	TGTGCCAGCACGGGACTAGCGGCCGGGGGGAGGGAGACCCAGTACTTC
.	TRBV20-1	TRBJ1-1	.	CSALRDFF	TGCAGTGCCCTTCGGGATTTCTTT
once	TRBV7-3	TRBJ1-1	.	CASSYGGNTEAFF	TGTGCCAGCAGCTACGGGGGGAACACTGAAGCTTTCTTT
.	TRBV5-4	TRBJ2-6	.	CASSLDAGSGANGLTF	TGTGCCAGCAGCTTGGACGCCGGCTCTGGGGCCAACGGCCTGACTTTC
.	TRBV14	TRBJ2-3	.	CASSQRQITDTQYF	TGTGCCAGCAGCCAACGACAGATCACAGATACGCAGTATTTT
few	TRBV7-3	TRBJ2-5	.	CASSPTSRETQYF	TGTGCCAGCAGCCCGACCTCGCGGGAGACCCAGTACTTC
.	TRBV4-2	TRBJ1-5	.	CASSQGGQSLDQPQHF	TGTGCCAGCAGCCAAGGGGGGCAGTCCTTAGATCAGCCCCAGCATTTT
.	TRBV6-1	TRBJ2-3	.	CATHFIRATDTQYF	TGTGCCACACATTTCATCAGGGCGACAGATACGCAGTATTTT
few	TRBV7-8	TRBJ2-6	.	CASSLSSGANVLTF	TGTGCCAGCAGCTTGAGCTCTGGGGCCAACGTCCTGACTTTC
.	TRBV11-2	TRBJ1-2	.	CASSGSGWRTYGYTF	TGTGCCAGCAGCGGATCAGGGTGGAGAACATATGGCTACACCTTC
.	TRBV11-2	TRBJ2-3	.	CASSLGRATDTQYF	TGTGCCAGCAGCTTAGGCCGCGCCACAGATACGCAGTATTTT
.	TRBV7-3	TRBJ1-6	.	CASSSEAGSPLHF	TGTGCCAGCAGCTCAGAGGCGGGATCACCCCTCCACTTT
.	TRBV20-1	TRBJ2-7	.	CSARRAYEQYF	TGCAGTGCTAGACGCGCCTACGAGCAGTACTTC
.	TRBV7-3	TRBJ2-7	.	CASSLSGPADEQYF	TGTGCCAGCAGCCTCTCGGGTCCCGCTGACGAGCAGTACTTC
.	TRBV4-1	TRBJ2-1	.	CASSQNDRNYNEQFF	TGCGCCAGCAGCCAAAACGACAGAAACTACAATGAGCAGTTCTTC
.	TRBV23-1	TRBJ1-3	.	CASDSGPGNTIYF	TGCGCCAGCGACTCAGGGCCGGGAAACACCATATATTTT
.	TRBV5-1	TRBJ2-7	.	CASSIEQGPSYEQYF	TGCGCCAGCAGCATCGAACAGGGCCCCTCCTACGAGCAGTACTTC
.	TRBV7-9	TRBJ1-5	TRBD1	CASSLTGDRQPQHF	TGTGCCAGCAGCTTGACAGGGGATAGACAGCCCCAGCATTTT
.	TRBV6-6	TRBJ2-5	TRBD2	CASRSPGLAGKETQYF	TGTGCCAGCAGGAGCCCGGGACTAGCGGGTAAAGAGACCCAGTACTTC
.	TRBV5-1	TRBJ2-5	.	CASSLDWGVETQYF	TGCGCCAGCAGCTTGGACTGGGGGGTCGAGACCCAGTACTTC
.	TRBV11-3	TRBJ2-2	TRBD2	CASSPRWAGENTGELFF	TGTGCCAGCAGCCCACGGTGGGCGGGGGAGAACACCGGGGAGCTGTTTTTT
.	TRBV4-1	TRBJ1-2	.	CASSQDGTRGYTF	TGCGCCAGCAGCCAAGATGGGACACGCGGCTACACCTTC
.	TRBV29-1	TRBJ1-3	TRBD1	CSVSDRAGNTIYF	TGCAGCGTCTCGGACAGGGCTGGAAACACCATATATTTT
.	TRBV7-9	TRBJ1-2	.	CASSLARGGAYNYGYTF	TGTGCCAGCAGCTTAGCGCGAGGAGGGGCCTATAACTATGGCTACACCTTC
.	TRBV5-1	TRBJ1-1	.	CASSLVAGDTEAFF	TGCGCCAGCAGCTTGGTTGCAGGGGACACTGAAGCTTTCTTT
.	TRBV7-9	TRBJ1-3	.	CASRLAGGKPRF	TGTGCCAGCAGGTTAGCAGGCGGGAAGCCGAGGTTT
.	TRBV7-2	TRBJ1-3	TRBD1	CASSSRGTGLSAGNTIYF	TGTGCCAGCAGCTCGAGAGGGACAGGGTTGTCGGCTGGAAACACCATATATTTT
.	TRBV5-1	TRBJ2-7	.	CASSLEAGLLYEQYF	TGCGCCAGCAGCTTGGAGGCAGGGCTATTATACGAGCAGTACTTC
.	TRBV29-1	TRBJ1-3	.	CSAGSGSGNTIYF	TGCAGCGCCGGCTCAGGTTCTGGAAACACCATATATTTT
few	TRBV30	TRBJ1-4	TRBD1	CAGRQGLNEKLFF	TGTGCCGGACGACAGGGCTTAAACGAAAAACTGTTTTTT
.	TRBV6-6	TRBJ1-2	.	CASSFGQGKNYGYTF	TGTGCCAGCAGTTTTGGGCAGGGAAAGAACTATGGCTACACCTTC
once	TRBV5-4	TRBJ2-1	TRBD2	CASSLARGGAGNEQFF	TGTGCCAGCAGCTTGGCCCGCGGGGGGGCCGGCAATGAGCAGTTCTTC
.	TRBV7-6	TRBJ2-1	.	CASSAPAIGAGYNEQFF	TGTGCCAGCAGCGCGCCTGCCATAGGGGCCGGCTACAATGAGCAGTTCTTC
.	TRBV5-4	TRBJ1-1	.	CASGQGRGTEAFF	TGTGCCAGCGGTCAAGGTCGGGGGACTGAAGCTTTCTTT
.	TRBV19	TRBJ2-3	TRBD2	CASNPSGGLTDTQYF	TGTGCCAGTAATCCTAGCGGGGGCCTCACAGATACGCAGTATTTT
.	TRBV2	TRBJ2-5	TRBD2	CASTRGALQGTQYF	TGTGCCAGCACGCGGGGGGCCCTTCAAGGGACCCAGTACTTC
.	TRBV7-3	TRBJ2-6	.	CASSPYLGQTSGANVLTF	TGTGCCAGCAGCCCATACCTCGGACAAACCTCTGGGGCCAACGTCCTGACTTTC
.	TRBV4-1	TRBJ2-1	.	CASSPTQVHNEQFF	TGCGCCAGCAGCCCCACCCAGGTACACAATGAGCAGTTCTTC
.	TRBV28	TRBJ2-2	.	CASSLVQGSLPGELFF	TGTGCCAGCAGTTTAGTTCAGGGGAGTCTTCCCGGGGAGCTGTTTTTT
.	TRBV15	TRBJ1-4	.	CATSREGLTNEKLFF	TGTGCCACCAGCAGAGAAGGACTCACTAATGAAAAACTGTTTTTT
.	TRBV28	TRBJ1-1	.	CASVSNTEAFF	TGTGCCAGCGTCTCTAACACTGAAGCTTTCTTT